These T cell receptor beta chains were read from a single sample in a study of response to subunit inactivated influenza vaccine. One entry per CDR3 protein, called by TCRdb with MiXCR from the RT-PCR reads. The table lists about 520,000 distinct CDR3 sequences, 25% of them singletons. This sample comprised CD4+ T cells sorted from PBMCs, obtained roughly 5 days after vaccination. Receptors originate from a man between 45 and 60 years old who received an inactivated influenza vaccine. Both conserved end residues are part of each CDR3. D genes are given only for firm matches. The listing skips clone size in some rows; elsewhere it reads once, few, many or a size class.

CDR3 protein: CASSLVGLEGQYF
CDR3 DNA: TGTGCCAGCAGCTTGGTCGGCCTGGAAGGGCAGTATTTT
clone size: -
D gene: -
V gene: TRBV5-6
J gene: TRBJ2-3

CDR3 protein: CASRTDLFYEQYF
CDR3 DNA: TGTGCCAGCAGAACGGACCTCTTCTACGAGCAGTACTTC
clone size: -
D gene: -
V gene: TRBV2
J gene: TRBJ2-7

CDR3 protein: CASSQAGPGAQYF
CDR3 DNA: TGTGCCAGCAGTCAGGCGGGCCCGGGGGCCCAGTACTTC
clone size: -
D gene: -
V gene: TRBV12-3/TRBV12-4
J gene: TRBJ2-5

CDR3 protein: CSATGQGVLKETQYF
CDR3 DNA: TGCAGTGCTACAGGACAGGGGGTATTGAAAGAGACCCAGTACTTC
clone size: -
D gene: TRBD1
V gene: TRBV20-1
J gene: TRBJ2-5

CDR3 protein: CASRTSGGSYEQYF
CDR3 DNA: TGCGCCAGCAGGACTAGCGGGGGCTCCTACGAGCAGTACTTC
clone size: -
D gene: TRBD2
V gene: TRBV5-1
J gene: TRBJ2-7

CDR3 protein: CASSLMRESTDTQYF
CDR3 DNA: TGTGCCAGCAGCTTAATGCGGGAGAGCACAGATACGCAGTATTTT
clone size: few
D gene: TRBD2
V gene: TRBV7-2
J gene: TRBJ2-3

CDR3 protein: CASSYYSRGTSRHNEQFF
CDR3 DNA: TGTGCCAGCAGTTACTACAGCCGCGGTACTAGCAGACACAATGAGCAGTTCTTC
clone size: few
D gene: -
V gene: TRBV6-5
J gene: TRBJ2-1

CDR3 protein: CAISGRGLSGNTIYF
CDR3 DNA: TGTGCCATCAGTGGCAGGGGGCTATCTGGAAACACCATATATTTT
clone size: few
D gene: TRBD1
V gene: TRBV10-3
J gene: TRBJ1-3

CDR3 protein: CASSSSKGSGELFF
CDR3 DNA: TGTGCCAGCAGCTCAAGCAAAGGGTCCGGGGAGCTGTTTTTT
clone size: few
D gene: -
V gene: TRBV11-2
J gene: TRBJ2-2

CDR3 protein: CASSPIPPLAGGADEQYF
CDR3 DNA: TGTGCCAGCTCACCAATACCTCCTCTAGCGGGAGGCGCGGACGAGCAGTACTTC
clone size: few
D gene: TRBD2
V gene: TRBV18
J gene: TRBJ2-7

CDR3 protein: CAISDESRKADTQYF
CDR3 DNA: TGTGCCATCAGTGATGAGTCTCGGAAAGCAGATACGCAGTATTTT
clone size: -
D gene: -
V gene: TRBV10-3
J gene: TRBJ2-3

CDR3 protein: CASSWGTDTYEQYF
CDR3 DNA: TGTGCCAGCAGCTGGGGGACCGACACCTACGAGCAGTACTTC
clone size: -
D gene: -
V gene: TRBV5-5
J gene: TRBJ2-7

CDR3 protein: CASSPRTGADLNEQFF
CDR3 DNA: TGTGCCAGCAGTCCACGGACAGGCGCCGATCTAAATGAGCAGTTCTTC
clone size: -
D gene: TRBD1
V gene: TRBV12-3/TRBV12-4
J gene: TRBJ2-1

CDR3 protein: CASSLAPGRETQYF
CDR3 DNA: TGCGCCAGCAGCTTGGCCCCAGGTCGAGAGACCCAGTACTTC
clone size: few
D gene: -
V gene: TRBV5-1
J gene: TRBJ2-5

CDR3 protein: CASSQGGLVGEQYF
CDR3 DNA: TGTGCCAGCAGCCAGGGGGGACTAGTAGGCGAGCAGTACTTC
clone size: -
D gene: -
V gene: TRBV7-2
J gene: TRBJ2-7

CDR3 protein: CATSDFRLAGNEQFF
CDR3 DNA: TGTGCCACCAGTGATTTTCGCCTAGCGGGCAATGAGCAGTTCTTC
clone size: -
D gene: TRBD2
V gene: TRBV24-1
J gene: TRBJ2-1

CDR3 protein: CATSDFGATAQYF
CDR3 DNA: TGTGCCACCAGTGATTTCGGCGCGACTGCGCAGTATTTT
clone size: -
D gene: -
V gene: TRBV24-1
J gene: TRBJ2-3

CDR3 protein: CATSDPGAPYGYTF
CDR3 DNA: TGTGCCACCAGTGACCCAGGGGCGCCCTATGGCTACACCTTC
clone size: few
D gene: -
V gene: TRBV24-1
J gene: TRBJ1-2

CDR3 protein: CASSLARAEKTYNEQFF
CDR3 DNA: TGTGCCAGCAGCTTAGCGCGGGCAGAGAAGACCTACAATGAGCAGTTCTTC
clone size: few
D gene: -
V gene: TRBV7-2
J gene: TRBJ2-1

CDR3 protein: CSSVAGGRTDTQYF
CDR3 DNA: TGCAGTTCCGTAGCGGGAGGACGCACAGATACGCAGTATTTT
clone size: few
D gene: TRBD2
V gene: TRBV20-1
J gene: TRBJ2-3

CDR3 protein: CATSEDYNSPLHF
CDR3 DNA: TGTGCCACCAGCGAAGATTATAATTCACCCCTCCACTTT
clone size: -
D gene: -
V gene: TRBV15
J gene: TRBJ1-6

CDR3 protein: CASSYLRRTEAFF
CDR3 DNA: TGTGCCAGCAGTTACTTGAGGCGCACTGAAGCTTTCTTT
clone size: few
D gene: -
V gene: TRBV6-2/TRBV6-3
J gene: TRBJ1-1

CDR3 protein: CATSSEQGYEQYF
CDR3 DNA: TGTGCCACCAGCAGTGAACAGGGGTACGAGCAGTACTTC
clone size: -
D gene: TRBD1
V gene: TRBV15
J gene: TRBJ2-7

CDR3 protein: CASSESLTGGGAKNIQYF
CDR3 DNA: TGTGCCAGCAGTGAAAGCCTCACCGGGGGGGGAGCCAAAAACATTCAGTACTTC
clone size: few
D gene: TRBD2
V gene: TRBV25-1
J gene: TRBJ2-4

CDR3 protein: CSVVAPPSTDTQYF
CDR3 DNA: TGCAGCGTTGTGGCACCTCCTAGCACAGATACGCAGTATTTT
clone size: once
D gene: -
V gene: TRBV29-1
J gene: TRBJ2-3

CDR3 protein: CASSSGTAYEQYF
CDR3 DNA: TGTGCCAGCAGCTCCGGGACAGCCTACGAGCAGTACTTC
clone size: many
D gene: TRBD1
V gene: TRBV5-1
J gene: TRBJ2-7

CDR3 protein: CASSLLQLAGGRDTQYF
CDR3 DNA: TGTGCCAGCAGTTTGCTCCAACTAGCGGGGGGGCGGGATACGCAGTATTTT
clone size: few
D gene: TRBD2
V gene: TRBV12-3/TRBV12-4
J gene: TRBJ2-3

CDR3 protein: CSAPGTVSEQYF
CDR3 DNA: TGCAGTGCTCCCGGGACAGTCAGCGAGCAGTACTTC
clone size: few
D gene: TRBD1
V gene: TRBV20-1
J gene: TRBJ2-7

CDR3 protein: CASSPPTNNYGYTF
CDR3 DNA: TGTGCCAGCAGTCCACCGACAAACAACTATGGCTACACCTTC
clone size: -
D gene: -
V gene: TRBV12-3/TRBV12-4
J gene: TRBJ1-2

CDR3 protein: CASSQDTRVNSPLHF
CDR3 DNA: TGTGCCAGCAGCCAAGATACAAGAGTGAATTCACCCCTCCACTTT
clone size: -
D gene: -
V gene: TRBV4-2
J gene: TRBJ1-6

CDR3 protein: CASKKLTTGELFF
CDR3 DNA: TGTGCCAGCAAAAAGCTTACTACCGGGGAGCTGTTTTTT
clone size: -
D gene: -
V gene: TRBV2
J gene: TRBJ2-2

CDR3 protein: CASSLRGPYSYNEQFF
CDR3 DNA: TGTGCCAGCAGTTTAAGGGGTCCTTACTCCTACAATGAGCAGTTCTTC
clone size: -
D gene: -
V gene: TRBV27
J gene: TRBJ2-1

CDR3 protein: CASSLQGSEQFF
CDR3 DNA: TGTGCCAGCAGCTTACAGGGGAGTGAGCAGTTCTTC
clone size: few
D gene: -
V gene: TRBV11-2
J gene: TRBJ2-1

CDR3 protein: CSASVTSGHNEQFF
CDR3 DNA: TGCAGTGCTAGCGTGACTAGCGGACACAATGAGCAGTTCTTC
clone size: -
D gene: TRBD2
V gene: TRBV20-1
J gene: TRBJ2-1

CDR3 protein: CASSLAGLAGAGELFF
CDR3 DNA: TGTGCCAGCAGCTTGGCCGGGTTAGCGGGAGCCGGGGAGCTGTTTTTT
clone size: few
D gene: TRBD2
V gene: TRBV5-4
J gene: TRBJ2-2

CDR3 protein: CASSGGTYQPQHF
CDR3 DNA: TGTGCCAGCAGTGGTGGGACATATCAGCCCCAGCATTTT
clone size: many
D gene: -
V gene: TRBV2
J gene: TRBJ1-5

CDR3 protein: CASSLIIAGAIQYF
CDR3 DNA: TGTGCCAGCAGCTTAATTATAGCGGGAGCTATACAGTATTTT
clone size: few
D gene: TRBD2
V gene: TRBV7-9
J gene: TRBJ2-3

CDR3 protein: CASTGTEAYEQYF
CDR3 DNA: TGTGCCAGCACCGGGACAGAAGCCTACGAGCAGTACTTC
clone size: -
D gene: TRBD1
V gene: TRBV2
J gene: TRBJ2-7

CDR3 protein: CASSQVGNQPQHF
CDR3 DNA: TGTGCCAGCAGCCAAGTCGGCAATCAGCCCCAGCATTTT
clone size: few
D gene: -
V gene: TRBV3-1
J gene: TRBJ1-5

CDR3 protein: CASSQVWGYEQYF
CDR3 DNA: TGTGCCTCGAGCCAGGTTTGGGGGTACGAGCAGTACTTC
clone size: few
D gene: -
V gene: TRBV7-2
J gene: TRBJ2-7

CDR3 protein: CSARAGRGRGGRETQYF
CDR3 DNA: TGCAGTGCTAGAGCCGGGAGGGGAAGGGGGGGTAGAGAGACCCAGTACTTC
clone size: -
D gene: TRBD2
V gene: TRBV20-1
J gene: TRBJ2-5

CDR3 protein: CASSFGQGAVNEQFF
CDR3 DNA: TGTGCCAGCAGCTTCGGACAGGGGGCGGTGAATGAGCAGTTCTTC
clone size: -
D gene: TRBD1
V gene: TRBV7-2
J gene: TRBJ2-1

CDR3 protein: CASSLSRSGVDNEQFF
CDR3 DNA: TGTGCCAGCAGCTTATCGCGGTCGGGAGTGGACAATGAGCAGTTCTTC
clone size: -
D gene: -
V gene: TRBV7-6
J gene: TRBJ2-1

CDR3 protein: CASSQAGTEAYEQYF
CDR3 DNA: TGTGCCAGCAGCCAGGCCGGGACAGAGGCCTACGAGCAGTACTTC
clone size: -
D gene: TRBD1
V gene: TRBV4-2
J gene: TRBJ2-7

CDR3 protein: CASSLGASGGRSSYNEQFF
CDR3 DNA: TGCGCCAGCAGCTTGGGGGCTAGCGGGGGCCGCAGCTCCTACAATGAGCAGTTCTTC
clone size: -
D gene: TRBD2
V gene: TRBV5-1
J gene: TRBJ2-1

CDR3 protein: CASSDGHVSQYF
CDR3 DNA: TGTGCCAGCAGTGATGGCCATGTGTCGCAGTATTTT
clone size: -
D gene: -
V gene: TRBV2
J gene: TRBJ2-3

CDR3 protein: CASSLSRGLLDGYTF
CDR3 DNA: TGCGCCAGCAGCTTGAGTAGGGGGCTATTGGATGGCTACACCTTC
clone size: -
D gene: TRBD1
V gene: TRBV5-1
J gene: TRBJ1-2

CDR3 protein: CASSLAGSTDTQYF
CDR3 DNA: TGCGCCAGCAGCTTGGCTGGGAGCACAGATACGCAGTATTTT
clone size: many
D gene: -
V gene: TRBV5-1
J gene: TRBJ2-3

CDR3 protein: CSVERRGQGGELFF
CDR3 DNA: TGCAGCGTTGAACGCAGGGGGCAGGGCGGGGAGCTGTTTTTT
clone size: few
D gene: TRBD1
V gene: TRBV29-1
J gene: TRBJ2-2

CDR3 protein: CSAVAGGTDTQYF
CDR3 DNA: TGCAGTGCCGTAGCGGGAGGAACAGATACGCAGTATTTT
clone size: few
D gene: TRBD2
V gene: TRBV20-1
J gene: TRBJ2-3

CDR3 protein: CASGKNREAGNTIYF
CDR3 DNA: TGTGCCAGCGGGAAAAACAGGGAAGCTGGAAACACCATATATTTT
clone size: few
D gene: -
V gene: TRBV6-1
J gene: TRBJ1-3

CDR3 protein: CSARAPGIYGYTF
CDR3 DNA: TGCAGTGCTAGAGCTCCGGGCATCTATGGCTACACCTTC
clone size: -
D gene: -
V gene: TRBV20-1
J gene: TRBJ1-2

CDR3 protein: CASSLRGTGRSNYGYTF
CDR3 DNA: TGTGCCAGCAGCTTGAGGGGAACAGGGAGGTCTAACTATGGCTACACCTTC
clone size: -
D gene: -
V gene: TRBV13
J gene: TRBJ1-2

CDR3 protein: CASSREKRGSYNEQFF
CDR3 DNA: TGTGCCAGCAGCCGGGAGAAGAGGGGCTCCTACAATGAGCAGTTCTTC
clone size: -
D gene: -
V gene: TRBV4-2
J gene: TRBJ2-1